This is a list of T cell receptor beta chains from one sample in a study of blood T cells in healthy people across ages. TCRdb reanalysed the 5' RACE reads using MiXCR and keeps one entry per CDR3 protein. The data contain approximately 810,000 distinct CDR3 sequences, roughly 26% of them singletons. The sequenced sample consisted of blood. These receptors were obtained from an elderly woman in good health. Each CDR3 is given with its conserved first and last residue. A D gene is named only where the DNA matches it firmly. Clone size, where shown, is once, few, many, or a class for clones that have expanded.

j_gene,d_gene,v_gene,abundance,CDR3nt,CDR3aa
TRBJ2-3,NA,TRBV7-9,many,TGTGCCAGCAGCCCCGCTGGTGCAGATACGCAGTATTTT,CASSPAGADTQYF
TRBJ2-1,TRBD2,TRBV4-3,few,TGCGCCAGCAGCCCCACCGGGACTATAAATGAGCAGTTCTTC,CASSPTGTINEQFF
TRBJ2-4,TRBD2,TRBV20-1,many,TGCAGTGTACCAGGACTAGCTTCGGCCAAAAACATTCAGTACTTC,CSVPGLASAKNIQYF
TRBJ2-7,NA,TRBV7-9,few,TGTGCCAGCAGCTTAGATCGGACAGCCTCCTACTACGAGCAGTACTTC,CASSLDRTASYYEQYF
TRBJ1-4,NA,TRBV12-3/TRBV12-4,few,TGTGCCAGCAGTCGGACAGCCATTAATGAAAAACTGTTTTTT,CASSRTAINEKLFF
TRBJ1-2,TRBD1,TRBV7-9,NA,TGTGCCAGCAGCTTAGCCTCTGGGACAGGGGGCTTCCTGGGCGGCTACACCTTC,CASSLASGTGGFLGGYTF
TRBJ1-4,NA,TRBV7-2,NA,TGTGCCAGCAGCCTTAGCCCATTACAGGAACTGTTTTTT,CASSLSPLQELFF
TRBJ2-5,NA,TRBV20-1,NA,TGCAGTGCAAGGGACATCCAAGAGACCCAGTACTTC,CSARDIQETQYF
TRBJ2-3,TRBD2,TRBV20-1,many,TGCAGTGCTAGTAGGGGACTAGCAATACAAGATACGCAGTATTTT,CSASRGLAIQDTQYF
TRBJ1-5,NA,TRBV18,NA,TGTGCCAGCTCATCCCTAAACCCCGGACAGATCCGAGGAGGGTATCAGCCCCAGCATTTT,CASSSLNPGQIRGGYQPQHF
TRBJ2-3,NA,TRBV7-2,many,TGTGCCAGCAGCTTAGGCTACGCAGATACGCAGTATTTT,CASSLGYADTQYF
TRBJ1-1,NA,TRBV12-3/TRBV12-4,few,TGTGCCAGCAGAATCTTGGGGGATGGACGGTTGAACACTGAAGCTTTCTTT,CASRILGDGRLNTEAFF
TRBJ1-1,NA,TRBV29-1,NA,TGCAGCGTCATTTTCGGGCGCCACGGCGATCCTGAAGCTTTCTTT,CSVIFGRHGDPEAFF
TRBJ2-5,NA,TRBV7-2,few,TGTGCCAGCAGCGTACCCTCGCGGGGGACCCAGTACTTC,CASSVPSRGTQYF
TRBJ1-6,NA,TRBV5-4,few,TGTGCCAGCAGCTTGGATACAAACAGGGCAACAAATTCACCCCTCCACTTT,CASSLDTNRATNSPLHF
TRBJ2-5,NA,TRBV20-1,NA,TGCAGTGCTAGAGAGGGGGCTAGGAGTGTGCAGTACTTC,CSAREGARSVQYF
TRBJ2-1,TRBD2,TRBV29-1,many,TGCAGCGCTGCTAGCGGGGGCTTCTACAATGAGCAGTTCTTC,CSAASGGFYNEQFF
TRBJ2-5,TRBD2,TRBV28,NA,TGTGCCAGTAGTTTCAGGGGACTAGCCAAAAACGTTCAGTACTTC,CASSFRGLAKNVQYF
TRBJ1-4,TRBD1,TRBV4-3,many,TGCGCCAGCAGCCAAGACATTGACAGGGGATTTGCAACTAATGAAAAACTGTTTTTT,CASSQDIDRGFATNEKLFF
TRBJ2-1,NA,TRBV5-1,NA,TGCGCCAGCAGCTTGGGGGGCAGGGGGGGTGTTGAGCAGTTCTTC,CASSLGGRGGVEQFF